One and the same sample provided the 16 T cell receptor beta chains below, sequenced in a study of blood T cell repertoires in COVID-19 (dated by TCRdb to between 2020 and 2021). Receptor amplification or capture employed the immunoSEQ multiplex PCR assay. Drawn from immuneACCESS, this table holds only the in-frame rearrangements with V and J called that TCRdb kept. Clones are partly lost; checked studies trace under half to an unresolved V gene and leave the rest unexplained. This sample has around 300,000 clones in its table, and about 86% of those were observed once. The ten largest clones add up to around 3% of the sample. Material for sequencing was peripheral blood. These receptors all come from a man aged 25-40 years with active or convalescent COVID-19.

The sample holds a few counts of this clone. CDR3 sequence: CASSLSQSTDTQYF. The CDR3 nucleotides are TGTGCCAGCAGCTTATCCCAGTCTACAGATACGCAGTATTTT. The V and J genes are TRBV7-9 and TRBJ2-3, with D uncertain. The CDR3 is 14 amino acids. V was pared by 2 bases and J by 3 bases, with 9 bases between. Germline V gene lookup returns CDR1 SEHNR and CDR2 FQNEAQ (reference sequence).

The V gene is TRBV6-2 or TRBV6-3, the J gene TRBJ2-3; TRBD2 matches 7 bases. The CDR3 is 15 residues long. V was pared by 2 bases and J by 6 bases, with 8 bases of the junction left unmatched. Germline V gene sequence: CDR1 MNHEY, CDR2 SVGEGT. This CDR3 is CASSYGTTSVDTQYF. The CDR3 coding sequence is TGTGCCAGCAGTTACGGGACTACTTCTGTGGATACGCAGTATTTT.

This clone was seen a single time. The chain combines TRBV5-6 with TRBJ2-5, with D tentatively TRBD2 (5 bases). The CDR3 spans 15 residues. Germline values: CDR1 SGHDT, CDR2 YYEEEE. Trimming removed 2 bases from V and 0 bases from J, with 11 bases in between. CDR3 protein: CASSFTSGDQETQYF. The CDR3 nucleotides read TGTGCCAGCAGCTTTACCTCCGGGGACCAAGAGACCCAGTACTTC.

The rearrangement links TRBV3-1 (or the pseudogene TRBV3-2) to TRBJ2-2, with D tentatively TRBD1 (5 bases). V was trimmed by 1 base and J by 3 bases, leaving 9 bases between them. The CDR3 totals 15 residues. From germline, CDR1 is LGHDT and CDR2 YNNKEL (reference sequence). The CDR3 DNA is TGTGCCAGCAGCCAAGGTGAAGGGGACACCGGGGAGCTGTTTTTT. This encodes CASSQGEGDTGELFF.

This clone was observed a single time. The chain combines TRBV7-6 with TRBJ2-1; TRBD2 agrees at 7 bases. In germline, CDR1 is SGHVS, CDR2 FNYEAQ. The CDR3 runs 17 residues. J gave up 4 bases and V 1 base, and 10 bases lay outside the gene matches. The CDR3 DNA follows: TGTGCCAGCAGCTTAGGTTTGGGAGCGGGGCAGTACAATGAGCAGTTCTTC. As protein: CASSLGLGAGQYNEQFF.

The rearrangement joins TRBV13 to TRBJ2-3; 8 positions agree with TRBD2. This CDR3 is 16 amino acids long. Unmatched junction bases numbered 5, after V lost 3 bases and J lost 0 bases. The V gene's germline CDR1 is PRHDT and CDR2 FYEKMQ (reference sequence). CDR3 residues: CASSLDGTRSTDTQYF. The DNA for the CDR3 is TGTGCCAGCAGCTTGGATGGGACTAGGAGCACAGATACGCAGTATTTT.

The chain couples TRBV6-5 to TRBJ2-5; possibly TRBD1 for D (5 bases). The V and J ends lost 5 bases and 5 bases respectively, with 18 bases between them. This CDR3 has 15 amino acids. CDR1 is MNHEY, CDR2 SVGAGI, per germline. The CDR3 loop is CASSQGRVSRETQYF. The CDR3 region has the DNA TGTGCCAGCAGTCAGGGAAGGGTGAGCAGGGAGACCCAGTACTTC.

The V call is TRBV5-1, the J call TRBJ2-3; 8 positions agree with TRBD1. V dropped 3 bases and J dropped 2; count of bases not matched to a gene: 8. The germline gives CDR1 SGHRS, CDR2 YFSETQ. The CDR3 is made up of 16 amino acids. In DNA, the CDR3 is TGCGCCAGCAGCTCTTACAGGGGGGTTTTCACAGATACGCAGTATTTT. As protein: CASSSYRGVFTDTQYF.

This clone has only one observation. The chain carries TRBV5-1 and TRBJ2-3, with 7 bases fitting TRBD2. Germline V gives CDR1 SGHRS, CDR2 YFSETQ. The ends lost 2 bases at V and 0 bases at J; junction bases unmatched: 0. The CDR3 runs to 14 residues. CDR3 sequence reads: CASSLLASTDTQYF. The CDR3 DNA reads TGCGCCAGCAGCTTACTAGCGAGCACAGATACGCAGTATTTT.

This clone was observed a handful of times. The J gene is TRBJ1-1, the V gene TRBV5-1; 10 bases match TRBD1. CDR1 and CDR2 from the germline V gene are SGHRS and YFSETQ. The trim removed 8 bases at V and 3 bases at J, leaving 7 bases unmatched. The CDR3 is 14 residues long. The CDR3 nucleotides are TGCGCCAGTACACCCGGGACAGGGGACACTGAAGCTTTCTTT. Translation gives CASTPGTGDTEAFF.

This clone was counted a single time. The chain is built from TRBV19 and TRBJ1-2, with 10 bases matching TRBD1. Per germline, CDR1 LNHDA and CDR2 SQIVND (reference sequence). This CDR3 is 15 amino acids long. V shed 2 bases and J 5 bases; nucleotides not matched to a gene: 5. CDR3 protein: CASSITGTGEYGYTF. Here the CDR3 DNA reads TGTGCCAGTAGTATAACCGGGACAGGGGAGTATGGCTACACCTTC. The full variable domain, with the rest looked up from reference TRBV19 and TRBJ1-2, is DGGITQSPKYLFRKEGQNVTLSCEQNLNHDAMYWYRQDPGQGLRLIYYSQIVNDFQKGDIAEGYSVSREKKESFPLTVTSAQKNPTAFYLCASSITGTGEYGYTFGSGTRLTVV.

This clone was counted between two and nine times. The rearrangement links TRBV6-5 to TRBJ2-4; possible D gene TRBD2, 6 bases. Trimming took 6 bases from V and 0 from J, leaving 12 bases between them. The CDR3 runs 15 residues. Per the germline V gene, CDR1 is MNHEY and CDR2 is SVGAGI. The chain's CDR3 is CASRGGTIAKNIQYF. CDR3 nucleotide sequence: TGTGCCAGCAGGGGGGGTACAATAGCCAAAAACATTCAGTACTTC.

The V gene is TRBV27, the J gene TRBJ1-1; a weak D match, TRBD1 (6 bases). Trimming shortened V by 11 bases and J by 1 base, and 8 bases separated the two germline ends. Looked up from germline, CDR1 is MNHEY and CDR2 is SMNVEV (reference sequence). The CDR3 is 11 residues long. The CDR3 nucleotides are TGTGCCCTAGGGGGGAACACTGAAGCTTTCTTT. Its translation: CALGGNTEAFF.

This chain joins TRBV5-4 and TRBJ1-2; D is unclear. From germline, CDR1 is SGHNT and CDR2 YYREEE (reference sequence). Between the trimmed V and J ends, which lost 6 bases and 2 bases, there was a span of 20 bases. This CDR3 spans 16 amino acids. Here the CDR3 DNA reads TGTGCCAGCACCTCAACCCCACTATCGGGGAACTATGGCTACACCTTC. Amino acids: CASTSTPLSGNYGYTF.

The chain links TRBV25-1 to TRBJ1-2; 11 nucleotides agree with TRBD1. The V gene end was trimmed by 5 bases and the J gene end by 0 bases; junction bases not matched to a gene: 8. CDR1 and CDR2 (germline): MGHDK, SYGVNS. The CDR3 is made up of 17 amino acids. CDR3 nucleotides: TGTGCCAGCAGTTCCGGGGGACAGGGGGTACCTAACTATGGCTACACCTTC. Amino acid sequence: CASSSGGQGVPNYGYTF.

The J gene is TRBJ1-6, the V gene TRBV10-3; TRBD1 is a possible D gene (6 bases). Germline V lookup: CDR1 ENHRY, CDR2 SYGVKD. The CDR3 runs 14 residues. V lost 5 bases and J 7 bases, leaving 12 bases between the germline ends. The CDR3 DNA follows: TGTGCCATCAGTCCGGACAGCCTCAATTCACCCCTCCACTTT. It specifies CAISPDSLNSPLHF.